This T cell receptor beta chain was captured by sequencing in a study of T cells expressing NK-cell markers. Turning to the study itself: Seven HCMV-seropositive donors and one seronegative donor made up the eight sequenced donors.

TCR beta cDNA was generated via 5'RACE template switching incorporating UMIs. No DNA is given; TCRdb re-called the 5' RACE reads and lists each CDR3 protein once. The data include 300,000 to 500,000 distinct CDR3 sequences; the top ten clones carry roughly 10%. The length of the CDR3 is 13 residues. Per the germline V gene, CDR1 is SGDLS and CDR2 is YYNGEE. The TCR originated in a woman in her forties or fifties in good health. The specimen was blood T cells: a sorted CD56 or NKG2C T cell subset, CD4+ or CD8+ T cells, or bulk PBMC T cells (not recorded which). The V call is TRBV9, the J call TRBJ2-2. This chain's CDR3 is CASSAGGTGELFF.